The clone carrying this T cell receptor beta chain was detected only a few times. V was pared by 4 bases and J by 10 bases, with 10 bases between. Germline loops: CDR1 SGHVS, CDR2 FNYEAQ. This CDR3 has 12 amino acids. A single record per CDR3 protein comes from TCRdb applying MiXCR to the 5' RACE reads. The table shows about 560,000 distinct CDR3 sequences, with approximately 15% occurring only once. The data originate from a study of T-cell memory formation after mild COVID-19. This sequence originates from an adult woman who had mild COVID-19 (a few samples of this study predate the infection). Cell type and time point are not known. Input material: PBMCs or a T cell subset sorted from them (not recorded which). The chain is built from TRBV7-6 and TRBJ2-2, with D tentatively TRBD2 (6 bases). As DNA, the CDR3 is TGTGCCAGCAGCTCATGGGGGGAGGAGCTGTTTTTT. Translating gives CASSSWGEELFF.